This T cell receptor (beta chain) was sequenced during a study of T cells in Graves' hyperthyroidism and ophthalmopathy. Study-level information: Peripheral blood collection took place at initial diagnosis, before any treatment. Broader study findings: Peripheral blood also featured most of the thyroid clonotypes expanded above 0.001. The model's output predicted ophthalmopathy at a median of about 5.9 months prior to onset.

Amplification of TCR beta CDR3 regions was performed using RNA transcripts as template. HTBI primers drove first-round RT-PCR of the TCR CDR3. TCRdb itself ran the multiplex PCR reads through MiXCR, one entry per CDR3 protein. The sample has under 550,000 distinct CDR3 sequences, about 20% seen once. This clonotype has ten or more counts. Its antigen is unknown. There are 12 residues in the CDR3. Per germline, CDR1 SGHTA and CDR2 FQGNSA. V shed 5 bases and J shed 0 bases, with 5 bases lying between them. Exclusion of a patient resulted from uncontrolled infection, other autoimmune disease, pregnancy or lactation.

The chain is built from TRBV7-2 and TRBJ2-7; D ambiguous. Sequencing input: blood. This receptor was identified in a middle-aged man with Graves' ophthalmopathy. The CDR3 here is CASSPHSYEQYF. The CDR3 DNA reads TGTGCCAGCAGCCCCCACTCCTACGAGCAGTACTTC.